This TCR beta chain emerged from a study of tumor-infiltrating lymphocytes in primary liver carcinoma. Study information: Each of the growths was stage T1-T3 N0M0, extending roughly 4.2 to 11 cm across.

General study findings and limits: Detection in all five tumor regions applied to only about 7-25% of top clones.

With respect to this clonotype: Its cognate antigen is unknown. Relative to the germline gene, one junction end is altered; a read error may explain this.

Bulk tissue was left unsorted, and RNA and DNA were co-extracted from about 19-30 mg of it. The CDR3 totals 14 residues. CDR1 is ENHRY, CDR2 SYGVKD, per germline. The investigators made TCR beta cDNA from about 510 ng total RNA, using a constant-region primer. Three rounds of nested multiplex PCR with slightly modified ARM-PCR produced TCR beta libraries. Running roughly 10 cycles apiece, the first two PCR rounds relied on TRBV1-TRBV30 forward primers together with a C-beta reverse primer. TCRdb fed the multiplex PCR reads into MiXCR, producing one record per CDR3 protein. The data contain 52,000 or so distinct CDR3 sequences, 70% to 80% of them singletons.

The sequence was obtained from a man in his forties or fifties with primary liver carcinoma and hepatitis B virus infection. The sequenced material came from liver tumor tissue from sampling region 5. The subset is: tumor region T5, tumor centre. The chain combines TRBV10-3 with TRBJ1-1, with D possibly being TRBD1 (6 bases). The CDR3 loop is CAISGIQGSTVAFF. CDR3 DNA: TGTGCTATCAGTGGTATTCAGGGGAGTACTGTAGCTTTCTTT.